The 32 T cell receptor beta chains presented below share a single source sample, sequenced in a study of blood T cell repertoires in COVID-19. Produced via immunoSEQ multiplex PCR; TCRdb's table is partial and in-frame only. The table has 95,000 to 150,000 clones, 80% to 95% seen once; the top ten hold 2.1%. Material for sequencing was peripheral blood. These receptors all come from a man aged 50-59 years with COVID-19, enrolled during active disease.

This chain joins TRBV6-1 and TRBJ1-1; D is perhaps TRBD1 (6 bases). Germline V gene sequence: CDR1 MNHNS, CDR2 SASEGT. The germline V and J ends were trimmed by 3 bases and 4 bases, with 15 bases remaining between them. The CDR3 runs 15 residues. This chain's CDR3 is CASSEDTGSGTEAFF. CDR3 nucleotides: TGTGCCAGCAGTGAGGATACAGGGTCCGGCACTGAAGCTTTCTTT.

The chain couples TRBV7-3 to TRBJ2-3; the D gene is possibly TRBD2 (5 bases). Trimming left V 4 bases short and J 2 bases short, with 13 bases between. Germline V gene sequence: CDR1 SGHTA, CDR2 FQGTGA. The CDR3 has 15 amino acids. Here the CDR3 reads CASSSLLDSTDTQYF. DNA for the CDR3: TGTGCCAGCAGCTCCTTACTAGACTCCACAGATACGCAGTATTTT.

J is TRBJ1-2 and V is TRBV9; 9 bases fit TRBD1. The CDR3 is made up of 14 amino acids. The germline V gene has CDR1 SGDLS and CDR2 YYNGEE. The trim removed 3 bases at V and 4 bases at J, leaving 4 bases unmatched. The CDR3 is CASSATGGGYGYTF. Written as DNA, the CDR3 is TGTGCCAGCAGCGCGACAGGGGGTGGCTATGGCTACACCTTC.

This clone was detected many times. This chain uses TRBV4-1 with TRBJ1-4, with D maybe TRBD1 (6 bases). V was cut by 6 bases and J by 4 bases, with 12 bases left in between. CDR3 length: 14 amino acids. The germline CDR1 and CDR2 sequences are MGHRA and YSYEKL. The CDR3 sequence is CASRPTGFNEKLFF. CDR3 nucleotide sequence: TGCGCCAGCAGACCAACAGGGTTTAATGAAAAACTGTTTTTT.

This clone came up once. The chain employs TRBV4-1 and TRBJ2-7; D is unresolved. V lost 0 bases and J 1 base, leaving 10 bases between the germline ends. Germline V gene lookup returns CDR1 MGHRA and CDR2 YSYEKL. This CDR3 contains 15 residues. The DNA for the CDR3 is TGCGCCAGCAGCCAAGATGAGGTGGAGTCCTACGAGCAGTACGTC. It encodes CASSQDEVESYEQYV.

The chain carries TRBV3-1 (or the pseudogene TRBV3-2) and TRBJ1-2; 7 bases are a match to TRBD1. Looked up from germline, CDR1 is LGHDT and CDR2 is YNNKEL (reference sequence). The CDR3 totals 13 residues. With V trimmed by 4 bases and J by 1 base, 0 bases remained unmatched. DNA of the CDR3: TGTGCCAGCAGCCGGGACAGTAACTATGGCTACACCTTC. Amino acid sequence: CASSRDSNYGYTF.

This clone was recorded only once. The chain employs TRBV7-3 and TRBJ2-5; D gene ambiguous. CDR1 and CDR2 (germline): SGHTA, FQGTGA. V dropped 0 bases and J dropped 5 bases, with 7 bases sitting between them. This CDR3 has 13 amino acids. The CDR3: CASSLTRFETQYF. In DNA, the CDR3 is TGTGCCAGCAGCTTAACCCGGTTTGAGACCCAGTACTTC. Variable domain in full (rest from reference TRBV7-3 and TRBJ2-5): GAGVSQTPSNKVTEKGKYVELRCDPISGHTALYWYRQSLGQGPEFLIYFQGTGAADDSGLPNDRFFAVRPEGSVSTLKIQRTERGDSAVYLCASSLTRFETQYFGPGTRLLVL.

Only a few counts were recorded for this clone. The chain uses TRBV5-1 and TRBJ2-3, with D perhaps matching TRBD1 (5 bases). The CDR3 extends over 15 amino acids. Germline-derived CDR1 and CDR2 are SGHRS and YFSETQ. The V end was cut by 0 bases, the J end by 4 bases, with 12 bases between. In DNA form, the CDR3 reads TGCGCCAGCAGCTTGGGACTTCTAGGGGCAGATACGCAGTATTTT. Amino acids: CASSLGLLGADTQYF.

This sequence joins TRBV12-5 and TRBJ2-1; D may be TRBD1 (6 bases). Germline V gives CDR1 LGHNT, CDR2 FRNRAP. CDR3 length: 13 residues. Trimming shortened V by 7 bases and J by 2 bases, and 9 bases separated the two germline ends. This CDR3 is CASARTAYNEQFF. The CDR3, as DNA: TGTGCTAGTGCCCGGACAGCCTACAATGAGCAGTTCTTC. Full variable domain (rest looked up from reference TRBV12-5 and TRBJ2-1): DARVTQTPRHKVTEMGQEVTMRCQPILGHNTVFWYRQTMMQGLELLAYFRNRAPLDDSGMPKDRFSAEMPDATLATLKIQPSEPRDSAVYFCASARTAYNEQFFGPGTRLTVL.

The CDR3 sequence is CSAQSGNTGELFF. Here the CDR3 DNA reads TGCAGCGCCCAATCCGGGAACACCGGGGAGCTGTTTTTT. This rearrangement joins TRBV29-1 to TRBJ2-2; D unclear. The V gene lost 7 bases and the J gene lost 1 base, with 10 bases spanning the gap. Germline V gene lookup returns CDR1 SQVTM and CDR2 ANQGSEA. The CDR3 has 13 residues.

V is TRBV6-5 and J is TRBJ2-7; 8 bases match TRBD1. In germline, CDR1 is MNHEY, CDR2 SVGAGI. Trimming at V came to 6 bases and at J to 0 bases, leaving 7 bases not matched to a gene. The CDR3 length is 15 residues. The CDR3 bases are TGTGCCAGCAGCTCCGGGACAGGTAGCTCCTACGAGCAGTACGTC. Protein: CASSSGTGSSYEQYV.

Only one count was recorded for this clone. The J gene is TRBJ2-1, the V gene TRBV2; D gene unclear. CDR3 length equals 12 residues. Germline CDR1 and CDR2: SNHLY and FYNNEI. V dropped 7 bases and J dropped 5 bases, with 9 bases sitting between them. This chain's CDR3 is CASIPENNEQFF. CDR3 sequence (DNA): TGTGCCAGCATCCCAGAAAACAATGAGCAGTTCTTC.

The chain recombines TRBV19 with TRBJ1-5; tentative D call: TRBD1 (6 bases). Germline V gene data show CDR1 as LNHDA and CDR2 as SQIVND (reference sequence). This CDR3 spans 13 amino acids. V was shortened by 10 bases and J by 5 bases, with 15 bases between the two germline ends. This CDR3 is CATRTGNHQPQHF. CDR3 in DNA: TGTGCCACCAGAACAGGGAACCATCAGCCCCAGCATTTT.

The chain is built from TRBV21-1 and TRBJ2-2; TRBD2 reflects the table's D call only, with no check against the DNA. TRBV21-1 is given as a pseudogene. This CDR3 comprises 22 residues. The CDR3 nucleotides read TGTGCCAGCAGCCCTATGCCCGGCCGGGGTTATTGGCTAGCGGTGGTCACCGGGGAGCTGTTTTTT. It codes for CASSPMPGRGYWLAVVTGELFF.

This clone was seen only once. The V call is TRBV28, the J call TRBJ1-3; the match to TRBD1 covers 9 bases. Germline V lookup: CDR1 MDHEN, CDR2 SYDVKM. The CDR3 sequence is 15 residues long. V lost 4 bases and J lost 0; bases outside the gene matches: 1. The CDR3 DNA sequence: TGTGCCAGCAGTTCGGGACAGGGCTCTGGAAACACCATATATTTT. Its translation: CASSSGQGSGNTIYF. The whole variable domain, remainder taken from reference TRBV28 and TRBJ1-3, is DVKVTQSSRYLVKRTGEKVFLECVQDMDHENMFWYRQDPGLGLRLIYFSYDVKMKEKGDIPEGYSVSREKKERFSLILESASTNQTSMYLCASSSGQGSGNTIYFGEGSWLTVV.

The rearrangement links TRBV5-6 to TRBJ1-2, with TRBD1 matching 9 bases. The V and J ends lost 1 base and 3 bases, in that order; junction bases with no gene match: 4. Per germline, CDR1 SGHDT and CDR2 YYEEEE. This CDR3 region has 15 residues. CDR3 in amino acids: CASSLPGQGYYGYTF. In DNA, the CDR3 is TGTGCCAGCAGCTTGCCGGGACAGGGATACTATGGCTACACCTTC.

The CDR3 loop is CASSDGGGSDEQYF. CDR3 sequence (DNA): TGCGCCAGCAGTGATGGGGGAGGAAGCGACGAGCAGTACTTC. This chain connects TRBV10-2 to TRBJ2-7, with a possible D match to TRBD2 (6 bases). In germline, CDR1 is WSHSY, CDR2 SAAADI. The V gene lost 3 bases and the J gene lost 5 bases, with 14 bases spanning the gap. This CDR3 region has 14 residues.

The V gene is TRBV10-2, the J gene TRBJ2-2, with TRBD2 identical over 7 bases. The CDR3 contains 19 residues. CDR1 is WSHSY and CDR2 is SAAADI in the germline V gene. After removal of 2 bases from V and 5 bases from J, the junction contained 17 bases not matched to a gene. CDR3 region: CASSEPWGGGSGSTGELFF. The CDR3 nucleotides read TGCGCCAGCAGTGAGCCATGGGGTGGCGGGAGTGGGTCGACCGGGGAGCTGTTTTTT.

The chain couples TRBV5-3 to TRBJ2-7, with TRBD2 identical over 8 bases. TRBV5-3 is placed among ORFs of uncertain function. This CDR3 is built from 14 residues. V was pared by 10 bases and J by 0 bases, with 9 bases of the junction left unmatched. CDR3 nucleotide sequence: TGTGCCGTCTTAGCGGGGAGGCCCTCCTACGAGCAGTACGTC. This gives the protein CAVLAGRPSYEQYV.

The chain links TRBV10-3 to TRBJ1-4; D ambiguous. Trimming stripped 3 bases from V and 3 bases from J, with 11 bases between. CDR3 length: 15 amino acids. Per germline, CDR1 ENHRY and CDR2 SYGVKD. For the CDR3, the DNA is TGTGCCATCAGTGAAATTTTATCCTCTAATGAAAAACTGTTTTTT. It specifies CAISEILSSNEKLFF.

This chain joins TRBV2 and TRBJ2-1, with D perhaps matching TRBD2 (5 bases). This CDR3 has 11 amino acids. V was pared by 0 bases and J by 16 bases, with 10 bases between. Germline lookup yields CDR1 SNHLY and CDR2 FYNNEI. The CDR3 is CASSEAGVAFF. CDR3 nucleotides: TGTGCCAGCAGTGAAGCGGGAGTAGCTTTCTTC.

The V and J genes are TRBV16 and TRBJ1-1; 7 bases are shared with TRBD1. CDR3 size: 15 residues. Trimming cost V 2 bases and J 1 base; bases outside gene matches: 4. Germline CDR1 and CDR2: KGHSY and FQNENV. The DNA of the CDR3 is TGTGCCAGCAGCCAAAGTGGGACAGAGAACACTGAAGCTTTCTTT. This translates into CASSQSGTENTEAFF.

The chain uses TRBV30 and TRBJ2-3; TRBD2 matches 9 bases. The ends lost 0 bases at V and 4 bases at J; junction bases unmatched: 5. CDR3 length: 15 residues. Germline V lookup: CDR1 GTSNPN, CDR2 SVGIG (reference sequence). CDR3 sequence reads: CAWSVRAGGSDTQYF. DNA for the CDR3: TGTGCCTGGAGTGTAAGGGCGGGAGGGTCAGATACGCAGTATTTT.

The chain links TRBV18 to TRBJ2-1; perhaps TRBD1 as D (6 bases). The germline V and J ends were trimmed by 3 bases and 2 bases, with 8 bases remaining between them. This CDR3 has 14 residues. CDR1 is KGHSH and CDR2 is LQKENI in the germline V gene. CDR3 region: CASSPGAPYNEQFF. In nucleotides, the CDR3 is TGTGCCAGCTCACCGGGGGCTCCCTACAATGAGCAGTTCTTC. The variable domain in full, with the rest retrieved from reference TRBV18 and TRBJ2-1, is NAGVMQNPRHLVRRRGQEARLRCSPMKGHSHVYWYRQLPEEGLKFMVYLQKENIIDESGMPKERFSAEFPKEGPSILRIQQVVRGDSAAYFCASSPGAPYNEQFFGPGTRLTVL.

The chain uses TRBV6-2 or TRBV6-3 and TRBJ1-1, with TRBD1 as a possible D gene (6 bases). V was cut by 6 bases and J by 5 bases, with 19 bases left in between. Germline V lookup: CDR1 MNHEY, CDR2 SVGEGT. The CDR3 has 15 residues. CDR3 in amino acids: CASSLEGDPGTEAFF. Here the CDR3 DNA reads TGTGCCAGCAGCCTCGAGGGGGATCCGGGGACTGAAGCTTTCTTT.

Only one count was recorded for this clone. The rearrangement uses TRBV5-6 and TRBJ1-2, with TRBD1 matching 9 bases. With 2 bases clipped from V and 8 bases from J, the junction kept 7 bases outside the gene matches. The germline CDR1 and CDR2 sequences are SGHDT and YYEEEE. The CDR3 consists of 14 residues. DNA for the CDR3: TGTGCCAGCAGCTTTCTACAGGGGGCGCGAGGCTACACCTTC. This sequence encodes CASSFLQGARGYTF.

This clone is a singleton in its sample. The chain employs TRBV7-9 and TRBJ2-4, with D possibly being TRBD1 (5 bases). The CDR3 is made up of 15 amino acids. In germline, CDR1 is SEHNR, CDR2 FQNEAQ (reference sequence). V was trimmed by 4 bases and J by 4 bases, leaving 14 bases between them. As DNA, the CDR3 is TGTGCCAGCAGCTCGTTAAGGGGTACGAAAAACATTCAGTACTTC. Amino acids: CASSSLRGTKNIQYF.

The rearrangement links TRBV3-1 (or the pseudogene TRBV3-2) to TRBJ2-5, with TRBD2 matching over 11 bases. With 4 bases clipped from V and 4 bases from J, the junction kept 5 bases outside the gene matches. CDR3 length: 15 amino acids. The germline CDR1 and CDR2 sequences are LGHDT and YNNKEL (reference sequence). CDR3 in DNA: TGTGCCAGCAGCCCCCCGACTAGCGGGGTAGAGACCCAGTACTTC. Its protein product is CASSPPTSGVETQYF.

This chain connects TRBV19 to TRBJ1-1; D possibly corresponds to TRBD1 (5 bases). V was clipped by 10 bases and J by 4 bases, with 25 bases between them. Germline loops: CDR1 LNHDA, CDR2 SQIVND (reference sequence). The CDR3 has 16 amino acids. The CDR3 loop reads CATVKEGPGGSTEAFF. The DNA for the CDR3 is TGTGCCACCGTGAAAGAAGGGCCTGGGGGGAGCACTGAAGCTTTCTTT.

The V call is TRBV6-1, the J call TRBJ2-7, with D perhaps TRBD1 (6 bases). The V and J ends lost 2 bases and 5 bases respectively, with 19 bases between them. CDR3 length equals 16 residues. Germline V gene lookup returns CDR1 MNHNS and CDR2 SASEGT. In DNA form, the CDR3 reads TGTGCCAGCAGTGAAACTCGACAGGTACGGATTCACGAGCAGTACTTC. Translation gives CASSETRQVRIHEQYF.

The chain's CDR3 is CASSERASGRYEQYV. The CDR3 DNA reads as TGTGCCAGCAGTGAAAGGGCTAGCGGGAGGTACGAGCAGTACGTC. The rearrangement links TRBV6-1 to TRBJ2-7, with TRBD2 matching 11 bases. V lost 2 bases to trimming and J lost 4 bases; unmatched junction nucleotides: 4. The CDR3 runs to 15 residues. Germline CDR1 reads MNHNS; CDR2 reads SASEGT.

The rearrangement links TRBV19 to TRBJ2-2, with 7 bases aligning to TRBD2. Germline lookup yields CDR1 LNHDA and CDR2 SQIVND (reference sequence). The CDR3 is 14 residues long. V dropped 3 bases and J dropped 5; count of bases not matched to a gene: 3. CDR3 sequence (DNA): TGTGCCAGTAGTATGTCCGGGGGGACCGGGGAGCTGTTTTTT. Its translation: CASSMSGGTGELFF. Using reference TRBV19 and TRBJ2-2 for the parts outside the CDR3, the full variable domain is DGGITQSPKYLFRKEGQNVTLSCEQNLNHDAMYWYRQDPGQGLRLIYYSQIVNDFQKGDIAEGYSVSREKKESFPLTVTSAQKNPTAFYLCASSMSGGTGELFFGEGSRLTVL.